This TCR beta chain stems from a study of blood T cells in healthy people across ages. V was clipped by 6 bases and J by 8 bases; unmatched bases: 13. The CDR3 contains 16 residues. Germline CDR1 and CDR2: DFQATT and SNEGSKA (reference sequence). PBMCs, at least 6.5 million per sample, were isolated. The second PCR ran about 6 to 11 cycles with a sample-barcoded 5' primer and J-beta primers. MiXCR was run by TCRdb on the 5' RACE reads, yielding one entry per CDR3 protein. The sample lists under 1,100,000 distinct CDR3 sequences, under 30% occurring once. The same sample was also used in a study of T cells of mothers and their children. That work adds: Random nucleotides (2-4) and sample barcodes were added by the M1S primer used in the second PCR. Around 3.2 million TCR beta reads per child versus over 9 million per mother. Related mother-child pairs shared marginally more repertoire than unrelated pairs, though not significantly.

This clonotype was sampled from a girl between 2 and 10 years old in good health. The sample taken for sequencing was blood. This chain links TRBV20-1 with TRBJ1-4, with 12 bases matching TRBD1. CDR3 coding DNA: TGCAGTGCCCTTCCGGGACAGGGGGCGCGATGGGAAAAACTGTTTTTT. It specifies CSALPGQGARWEKLFF.